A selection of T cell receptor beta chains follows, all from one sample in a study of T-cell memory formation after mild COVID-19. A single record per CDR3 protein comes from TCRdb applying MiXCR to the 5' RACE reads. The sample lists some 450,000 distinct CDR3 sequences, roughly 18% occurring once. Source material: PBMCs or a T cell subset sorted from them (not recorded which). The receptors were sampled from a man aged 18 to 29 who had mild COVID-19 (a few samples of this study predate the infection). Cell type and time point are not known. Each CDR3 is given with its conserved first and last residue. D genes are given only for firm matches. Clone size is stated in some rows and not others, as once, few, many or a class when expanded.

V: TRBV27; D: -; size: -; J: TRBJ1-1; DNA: TGTGCCACGCACCATACGGTATCAGAGAAAGCTTTCTTT; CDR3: CATHHTVSEKAFF
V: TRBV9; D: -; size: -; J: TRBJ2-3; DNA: TGTGCCAGCAGCCCTCCAGGGTCGGGATCAGATACGCAGTATTTT; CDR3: CASSPPGSGSDTQYF
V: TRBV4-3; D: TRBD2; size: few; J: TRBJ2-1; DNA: TGCGCCAGCAGCCAAGATAGTCGCCTAGCGGGGGAGCAGTTCTTC; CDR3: CASSQDSRLAGEQFF
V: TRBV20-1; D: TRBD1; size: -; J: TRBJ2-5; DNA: TGCAGTGCTAGAAAGGGGACAGGCAGGGAGACCCAGTACTTC; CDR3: CSARKGTGRETQYF
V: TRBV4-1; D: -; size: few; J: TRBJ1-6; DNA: TGCGCCAGCAGCCCCCTCGACAGGAAAGGGAATTCACCCCTCCACTTT; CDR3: CASSPLDRKGNSPLHF
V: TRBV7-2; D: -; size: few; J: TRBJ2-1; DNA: TGTGCCAGCAGCTTAGTCGGGGTATCCTACAATGAGCAGTTCTTC; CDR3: CASSLVGVSYNEQFF
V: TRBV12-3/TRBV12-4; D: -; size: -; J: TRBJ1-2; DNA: TGTGCCAGCAGTCCGATACCGGGGCTCGGCTACACCTTC; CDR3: CASSPIPGLGYTF
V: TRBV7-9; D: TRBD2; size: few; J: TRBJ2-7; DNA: TGTGCCAGCAGCACTAGCGGGGGATCCTACGAGCAGTACTTC; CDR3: CASSTSGGSYEQYF
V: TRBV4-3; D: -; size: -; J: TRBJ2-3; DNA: TGCGCCAGCAGCCAAGGGGACGGCGGTCGCACAGATACGCAGTATTTT; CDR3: CASSQGDGGRTDTQYF
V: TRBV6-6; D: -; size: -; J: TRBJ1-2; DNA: TGTGCCAGCACCGGGGGGGGCGGCTACACCTTC; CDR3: CASTGGGGYTF
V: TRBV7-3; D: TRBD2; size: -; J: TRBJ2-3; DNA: TGTGCCAGCAGCGCAACTAGCGGGGGGCCGGCAGATACGCAGTATTTT; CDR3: CASSATSGGPADTQYF
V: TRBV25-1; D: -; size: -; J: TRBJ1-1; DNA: TGTGCCAGCAGTGGAAGCCTGGGGGGGACTGAAGCTTTCTTT; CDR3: CASSGSLGGTEAFF
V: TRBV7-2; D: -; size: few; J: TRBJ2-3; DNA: TGTGCCAGCAGCTCATCAGACAGTTCTGGCACAGATACGCAGTATTTT; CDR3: CASSSSDSSGTDTQYF
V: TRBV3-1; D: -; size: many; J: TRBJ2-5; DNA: TGTGCCAGCAGCCGAGGGGCCCTTAAACAAGAGACCCAGTACTTC; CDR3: CASSRGALKQETQYF
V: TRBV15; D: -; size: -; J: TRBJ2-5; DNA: TGTGCCACCAGCAGAGGGGGGACCCAAGGGGAGACCCAGTACTTC; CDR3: CATSRGGTQGETQYF
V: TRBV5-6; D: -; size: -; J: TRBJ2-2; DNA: TGTGCCAGCGGGAGGGGGGAGAACACCGGGGAGCTGTTTTTT; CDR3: CASGRGENTGELFF
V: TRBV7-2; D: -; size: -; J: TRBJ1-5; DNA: TGTGCCAGCAGCCTACAGGATCAGCCCAAGCATTTT; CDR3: CASSLQDQPKHF
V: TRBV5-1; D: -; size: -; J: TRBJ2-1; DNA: TGCGCCAGCAGCAAGTTGTCAGGGGAAGGAGGGAACAATGAGCAGTTCTTC; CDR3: CASSKLSGEGGNNEQFF
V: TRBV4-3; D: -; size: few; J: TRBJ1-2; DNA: TGCGCCAGCAGCCAGTACTTCCCCGTCCGGGACTATGGCTACACCTTC; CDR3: CASSQYFPVRDYGYTF
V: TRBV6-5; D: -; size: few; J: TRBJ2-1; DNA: TGTGCCAGCAGTAACGGGGGCAATGAGCAGTTCTTC; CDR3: CASSNGGNEQFF
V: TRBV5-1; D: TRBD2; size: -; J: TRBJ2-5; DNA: TGCGCCAGCAGCGTGGGACTAGCGGGAGAGACCCAGTACTTC; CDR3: CASSVGLAGETQYF
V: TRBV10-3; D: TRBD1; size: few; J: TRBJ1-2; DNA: TGTGCCATCAGCGGAGACAGGGGGCTATTTGGCTACACCTTC; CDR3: CAISGDRGLFGYTF
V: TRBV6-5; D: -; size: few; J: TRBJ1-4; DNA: TGTGCCAGCAGCCGCCGCCCGGTCGATGAAAAACTGTTTTTT; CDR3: CASSRRPVDEKLFF
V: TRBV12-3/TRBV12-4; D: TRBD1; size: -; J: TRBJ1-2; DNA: TGTGCCAGCAGTTTAGGGCAGGGGGCAGACGGCTACACCTTC; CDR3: CASSLGQGADGYTF
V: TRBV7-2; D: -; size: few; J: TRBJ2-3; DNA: TGTGCCAGCAGCTTCGCGGGCTCAGATACGCAGTATTTT; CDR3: CASSFAGSDTQYF
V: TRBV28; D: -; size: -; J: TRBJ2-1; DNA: TGTGCCAGCAGTGTAAGTTTAGAGCAGTTCTTC; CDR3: CASSVSLEQFF
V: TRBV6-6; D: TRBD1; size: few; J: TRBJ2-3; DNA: TGTGCCAGCAGTTTACCCAGGACAGGTGGCACAGATACGCAGTATTTT; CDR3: CASSLPRTGGTDTQYF
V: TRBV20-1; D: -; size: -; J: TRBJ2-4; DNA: TGCAGTGCTGCAGCTCTAGCCAAAAACATTCAGTACTTC; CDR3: CSAAALAKNIQYF
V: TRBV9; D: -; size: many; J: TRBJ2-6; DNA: TGTGCCAGCAGCGTAGCAGGGGCTGGGGCCAACGTCCTGACTTTC; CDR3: CASSVAGAGANVLTF
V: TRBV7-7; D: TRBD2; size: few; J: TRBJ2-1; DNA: TGTGCTAGCAGTCGTACTAGCGGGGCTATTCATGAGCAGTTCTTC; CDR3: CASSRTSGAIHEQFF
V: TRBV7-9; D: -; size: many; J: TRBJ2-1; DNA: TGTGCCAGCAGCTTAATGGCCAGCTCCTACAATGAGCAGTTCTTC; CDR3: CASSLMASSYNEQFF
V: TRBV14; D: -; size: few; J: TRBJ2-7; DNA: TGTGCCAGCAGCCAAGTGGGGGGGCTAAAATACGAGCAGTACTTC; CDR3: CASSQVGGLKYEQYF
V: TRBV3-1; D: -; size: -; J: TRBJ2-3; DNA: TGTGCCAGCAGCCTGGTGGCTAGCCTTAACACAGATACGCAGTATTTT; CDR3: CASSLVASLNTDTQYF
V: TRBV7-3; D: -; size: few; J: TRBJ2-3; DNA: TGTGCCAGCAGCTTTTACCGGGGCAGCACAGATACGCAGTATTTT; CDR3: CASSFYRGSTDTQYF
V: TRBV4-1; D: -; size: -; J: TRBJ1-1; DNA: TGCGCCAGCACCCTTAACCCGACAGCCCTGGAAGCTTTCTTT; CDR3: CASTLNPTALEAFF
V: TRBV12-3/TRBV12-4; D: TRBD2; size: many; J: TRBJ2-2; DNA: TGTGCCAGCAGTTTCTCTAGCGGGGTACCGAACACCGGGGAGCTGTTTTTT; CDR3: CASSFSSGVPNTGELFF
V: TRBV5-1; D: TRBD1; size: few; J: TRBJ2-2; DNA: TGCGCCAGCAGCTTGGGGAAGGACAGGGCTTCGACCGGGGAGCTGTTTTTT; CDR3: CASSLGKDRASTGELFF
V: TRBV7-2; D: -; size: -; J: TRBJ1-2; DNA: TGTGCCAGCAGCTTTTGGGGACCTGTTTTCTATGGCTACACCTTC; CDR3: CASSFWGPVFYGYTF
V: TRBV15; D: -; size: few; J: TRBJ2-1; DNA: TGTGCCACCAGCGGAGGAGTAGAAGACAATGAGCAGTTCTTC; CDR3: CATSGGVEDNEQFF
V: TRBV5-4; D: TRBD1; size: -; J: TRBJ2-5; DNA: TGTGCCAGCAGCGCCCGGGACAGGGGCGCGGAGACCCAGTACTTC; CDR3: CASSARDRGAETQYF